A selection of T cell receptor beta chains follows, all from one sample in a study of graft-versus-host responses after intestinal transplantation. No antigen has been assigned to these receptors. The table came from immunoSEQ multiplex PCR; TCRdb's copy has only in-frame clones and leaves some out. The repertoire holds about 100,000 clones, roughly 84% seen once, with 0.7% to 0.9% in the top ten. Sequences were derived from unstimulated CD4+ T cells sorted from spleen or lymph node cells, sampled before intestinal transplant. These TCRs come from a human donor who received an intestinal transplant. CDR3s include the opening cysteine and the closing phenylalanine or tryptophan. D genes are given only for firm matches. Clone size is shown for a subset of rows, as once, few, many or a class of expanded clone.

J gene	CDR3 length	D gene	V gene	clone size	CDR3 protein	CDR3 DNA
TRBJ1-6	16	.	TRBV5-1	.	CASSSGGGTYNSPLHF	TGCGCCAGCAGCTCTGGAGGGGGGACGTATAATTCACCCCTCCACTTT
TRBJ2-2	16	.	TRBV9	.	CASSVGDRGLTGELFF	TGTGCCAGCAGCGTTGGGGATAGGGGACTCACCGGGGAGCTGTTTTTT
TRBJ2-2	16	.	TRBV5-6	.	CASSQAGTRGTGELFF	TGTGCCAGCAGCCAGGCGGGCACTCGCGGCACCGGGGAGCTGTTTTTT
TRBJ2-5	14	.	TRBV6-5	.	CASSYSGLQGTQYF	TGTGCCAGCAGTTACTCGGGGTTGCAGGGGACCCAGTACTTC
TRBJ2-2	15	.	TRBV7-2	.	CASSSWGRSTGELFF	TGTGCCAGCAGCAGTTGGGGGCGAAGCACCGGGGAGCTGTTTTTT
TRBJ2-5	16	.	TRBV12-5	.	CASGLSLSVGKETQYF	TGTGCTAGTGGTTTGTCTTTAAGTGTAGGGAAAGAGACCCAGTACTTC
TRBJ2-7	14	.	TRBV11-2	.	CASSPGFSIYEQYF	TGTGCCAGCAGCCCTGGGTTCTCAATCTACGAGCAGTACTTC
TRBJ2-5	15	TRBD2	TRBV28	once	CASSWGGTAEETQYF	TGTGCCAGCAGTTGGGGGGGGACGGCTGAGGAGACCCAGTACTTC
TRBJ2-2	16	TRBD1	TRBV7-3	.	CASSYTGTGGTGELFF	TGTGCCAGCAGTTACACCGGGACAGGCGGCACCGGGGAGCTGTTTTTT
TRBJ2-5	14	TRBD1	TRBV29-1	.	CSVGKGTGKETQYF	TGCAGCGTGGGAAAAGGGACAGGAAAAGAGACCCAGTACTTC
TRBJ2-7	13	.	TRBV6-5	.	CASSRGPTDEQYF	TGTGCCAGCAGCCGGGGACCAACGGACGAGCAGTACTTC
TRBJ1-1	13	.	TRBV6-5	.	CASSQRERTEAFF	TGTGCCAGCAGCCAGCGGGAGAGGACTGAAGCTTTCTTT
TRBJ2-5	15	.	TRBV7-9	once	CASSLARLGEETQYF	TGTGCCAGCAGCTTAGCCCGGTTGGGCGAAGAGACCCAGTACTTC
TRBJ1-1	13	.	TRBV10-2	.	CASNYPTGTEAFF	TGCGCCAGCAACTATCCTACAGGGACTGAAGCTTTCTTT
TRBJ2-1	14	TRBD2	TRBV2	few	CASSGGSSYNEQFF	TGTGCCAGCAGTGGCGGGAGCTCCTACAATGAGCAGTTCTTC
TRBJ2-1	14	.	TRBV15	once	CATSRERAYNEQFF	TGTGCCACCAGCAGAGAGAGGGCCTACAATGAGCAGTTCTTC
TRBJ2-5	15	TRBD2	TRBV5-4	.	CASSSWREGFETQYF	TGTGCCAGCAGCTCTTGGCGGGAGGGATTCGAGACCCAGTACTTC
TRBJ2-5	15	.	TRBV14	.	CASSQAGAGQETQYF	TGTGCCAGCAGCCAAGCAGGGGCTGGCCAAGAGACCCAGTACTTC
TRBJ2-7	15	TRBD2	TRBV19	few	CASSLIAGEVYEQYF	TGTGCCAGTAGCCTAATAGCGGGAGAGGTCTACGAGCAGTACTTC
TRBJ1-1	13	.	TRBV6-5	.	CASRIRSNTEAFF	TGTGCCAGCAGGATCCGTTCTAACACTGAAGCTTTCTTT
TRBJ2-3	15	.	TRBV15	.	CATSRDPGGTDTQYF	TGTGCCACCAGCAGAGATCCAGGTGGCACAGATACGCAGTATTTT
TRBJ2-7	14	.	TRBV9	.	CASSPQGTFYEQYF	TGTGCCAGCAGCCCCCAAGGGACTTTCTACGAGCAGTACTTC
TRBJ2-7	14	.	TRBV6-1	.	CASRFQGSGYEQYF	TGTGCCAGCAGGTTTCAGGGATCTGGCTACGAGCAGTACTTC
TRBJ1-4	15	.	TRBV9	.	CASSEGWGPNEKLFF	TGTGCCAGCAGCGAGGGGTGGGGGCCTAATGAAAAACTGTTTTTT
TRBJ2-1	15	.	TRBV2	.	CASSVWGLDYNEQFF	TGTGCCAGCAGTGTGTGGGGATTGGACTACAATGAGCAGTTCTTC
TRBJ2-5	14	TRBD2	TRBV5-5	.	CASSLTSAQETQYF	TGTGCCAGCAGCTTGACTAGCGCACAAGAGACCCAGTACTTC
TRBJ2-1	15	TRBD2	TRBV7-2	.	CASSLVASGETEQFF	TGTGCCAGCAGCTTAGTGGCTAGCGGGGAAACGGAGCAGTTCTTC
TRBJ2-3	12	.	TRBV15	.	CATSRGTDTQYF	TGTGCCACCAGCAGAGGCACAGATACGCAGTATTTT
TRBJ2-7	14	.	TRBV5-1	.	CASSLYRVGYEQYF	TGCGCCAGCAGCTTGTACAGGGTCGGATACGAGCAGTACTTC
TRBJ2-1	16	.	TRBV5-1	.	CASSLGMLSSYNEQFF	TGCGCCAGCAGCTTGGGTATGCTAAGCTCCTACAATGAGCAGTTCTTC
TRBJ2-7	15	TRBD2	TRBV5-4	.	CASSQGLAGDAKQYF	TGTGCCAGCAGTCAAGGACTAGCGGGGGATGCTAAGCAGTACTTC
TRBJ1-2	16	.	TRBV11-2	.	CASRSRWADLRGGYTF	TGTGCCAGCAGGTCCCGTTGGGCCGATCTCAGGGGTGGCTACACCTTC
TRBJ2-2	17	TRBD2	TRBV9	.	CASSPRGAGGLTGELFF	TGTGCCAGCAGCCCCCGCGGGGCGGGAGGTCTCACCGGGGAGCTGTTTTTT
TRBJ2-4	16	.	TRBV6-5	.	CASSYSTVGAKNIQYF	TGTGCCAGCAGTTACTCGACAGTCGGAGCCAAAAACATTCAGTACTTC
TRBJ2-5	14	.	TRBV5-4	once	CASSLAGGRETQYF	TGTGCCAGCAGCTTGGCCGGGGGCCGAGAGACCCAGTACTTC
TRBJ1-5	14	.	TRBV27	.	CASSRGRGNQPQHF	TGTGCCAGCAGTAGAGGGCGCGGCAATCAGCCCCAGCATTTT
TRBJ2-7	15	.	TRBV6-1	.	CASSEAAGGIHEQYF	TGTGCCAGCAGTGAAGCGGCAGGAGGGATCCACGAGCAGTACTTC
TRBJ1-6	17	TRBD1	TRBV4-2	.	CASSPRGQADPNSPLHF	TGTGCCAGCAGCCCGAGGGGACAGGCGGACCCTAATTCACCCCTCCACTTT
TRBJ2-7	15	.	TRBV15	.	CATSRDLQMVYEQYF	TGTGCCACCAGCAGAGATTTACAGATGGTCTACGAGCAGTACTTC
TRBJ2-1	15	TRBD2	TRBV4-2	.	CASSQGPAGGNEQFF	TGTGCCAGCAGCCAAGGCCCAGCGGGAGGCAATGAGCAGTTCTTC
TRBJ1-1	17	.	TRBV5-6	once	CASSLLGHGRDGGEAFF	TGTGCCAGCAGCCTCCTGGGACACGGCCGGGATGGAGGGGAAGCTTTCTTT
TRBJ1-4	18	TRBD1	TRBV4-2	few	CASSQDLQGAEVGEKLFF	TGTGCCAGCAGCCAAGATCTACAGGGGGCTGAGGTAGGGGAAAAACTGTTTTTT
TRBJ2-7	14	.	TRBV18	.	CASSPGTPSYEQYF	TGTGCCAGCTCCCCCGGGACTCCTTCCTACGAGCAGTACTTC
TRBJ1-1	15	.	TRBV9	.	CASSTQQGRNTEAFF	TGTGCCAGCAGCACCCAGCAGGGTAGGAACACTGAAGCTTTCTTT
TRBJ2-1	15	.	TRBV28	.	CASSLGGLGYNEQFF	TGTGCCAGCAGTTTAGGGGGTCTAGGGTACAATGAGCAGTTCTTC
TRBJ2-5	15	TRBD2	TRBV6-1	.	CASSEAGLVWETQYF	TGTGCCAGCAGTGAAGCGGGACTAGTATGGGAGACCCAGTACTTC
TRBJ2-1	16	.	TRBV5-1	once	CASSLGPLGSYNEQFF	TGCGCCAGCAGCTTGGGACCCCTCGGGTCCTACAATGAGCAGTTCTTC
TRBJ1-1	13	.	TRBV15	.	CATSRDRAAEAFF	TGTGCCACCAGCAGAGATAGGGCGGCTGAAGCTTTCTTT
TRBJ2-1	16	TRBD2	TRBV9	.	CASSAGIAGGNNEQFF	TGTGCCAGCAGCGCTGGTATAGCGGGGGGAAACAATGAGCAGTTCTTC
TRBJ2-2	14	.	TRBV4-1	.	CASSQGSYTGELFF	TGCGCCAGCAGCCAGGGGAGTTACACCGGGGAGCTGTTTTTT
TRBJ2-7	15	TRBD2	TRBV6-1	.	CASSTGGAQEDEQYF	TGTGCCAGCAGTACCGGGGGGGCGCAGGAGGACGAGCAGTACTTC
TRBJ1-1	14	.	TRBV5-1	.	CASSSQGRDTEAFF	TGCGCCAGCAGCTCACAGGGCAGGGACACTGAAGCTTTCTTT
TRBJ1-4	11	.	TRBV28	.	CASSLGEKLFF	TGTGCCAGCAGTTTAGGTGAAAAACTGTTTTTT
TRBJ2-7	13	.	TRBV18	.	CASSPWTGYEQYF	TGTGCCAGCTCACCATGGACGGGGTACGAGCAGTACTTC